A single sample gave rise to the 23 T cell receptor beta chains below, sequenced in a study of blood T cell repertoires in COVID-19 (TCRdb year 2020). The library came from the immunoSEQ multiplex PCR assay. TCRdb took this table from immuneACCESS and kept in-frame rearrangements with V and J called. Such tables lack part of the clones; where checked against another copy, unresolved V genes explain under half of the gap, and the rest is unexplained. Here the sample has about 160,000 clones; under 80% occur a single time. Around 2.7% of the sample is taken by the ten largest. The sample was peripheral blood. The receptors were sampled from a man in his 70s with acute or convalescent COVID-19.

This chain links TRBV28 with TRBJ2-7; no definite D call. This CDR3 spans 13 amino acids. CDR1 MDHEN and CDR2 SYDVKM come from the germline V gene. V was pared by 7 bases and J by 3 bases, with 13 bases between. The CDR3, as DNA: TGTGCCAGCATCCTCTCCACTGGCTACGAGCAGTACTTC. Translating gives CASILSTGYEQYF.

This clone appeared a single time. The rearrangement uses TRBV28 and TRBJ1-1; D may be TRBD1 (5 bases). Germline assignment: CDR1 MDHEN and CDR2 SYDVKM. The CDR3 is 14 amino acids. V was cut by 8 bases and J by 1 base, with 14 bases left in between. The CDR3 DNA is TGTGCCAGCCAACCACCAGGGCGGAACACTGAAGCTTTCTTT. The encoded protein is CASQPPGRNTEAFF. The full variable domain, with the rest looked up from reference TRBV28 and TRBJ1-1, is DVKVTQSSRYLVKRTGEKVFLECVQDMDHENMFWYRQDPGLGLRLIYFSYDVKMKEKGDIPEGYSVSREKKERFSLILESASTNQTSMYLCASQPPGRNTEAFFGQGTRLTVV.

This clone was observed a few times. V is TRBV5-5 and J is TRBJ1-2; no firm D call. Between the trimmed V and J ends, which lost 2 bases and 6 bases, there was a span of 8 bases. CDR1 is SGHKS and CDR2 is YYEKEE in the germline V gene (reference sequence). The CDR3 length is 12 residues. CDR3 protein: CASSFNDNGYTF. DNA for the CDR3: TGTGCCAGCAGCTTTAATGACAATGGCTACACCTTC.

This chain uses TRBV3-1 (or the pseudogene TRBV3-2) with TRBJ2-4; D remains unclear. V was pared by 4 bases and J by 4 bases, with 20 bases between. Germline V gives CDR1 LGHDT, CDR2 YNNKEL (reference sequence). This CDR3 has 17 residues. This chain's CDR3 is CASSPEVPICKKNIQYF. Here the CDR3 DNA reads TGTGCCAGCAGCCCCGAGGTTCCCATTTGCAAAAAAAACATTCAGTACTTC.

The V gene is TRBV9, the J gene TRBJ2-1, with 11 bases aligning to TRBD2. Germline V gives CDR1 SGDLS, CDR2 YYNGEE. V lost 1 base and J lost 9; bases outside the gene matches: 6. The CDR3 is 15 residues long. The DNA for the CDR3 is TGTGCCAGCAGCGTAACTCTAGCGGGGGGAGGTGAGCAGTTCTTC. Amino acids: CASSVTLAGGGEQFF.

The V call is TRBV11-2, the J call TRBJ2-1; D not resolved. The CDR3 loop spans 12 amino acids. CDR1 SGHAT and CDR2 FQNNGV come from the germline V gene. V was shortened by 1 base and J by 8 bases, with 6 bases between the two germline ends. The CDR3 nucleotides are TGTGCCAGCAGCTTAGGACATTATGAGCAGTTCTTC. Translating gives CASSLGHYEQFF.

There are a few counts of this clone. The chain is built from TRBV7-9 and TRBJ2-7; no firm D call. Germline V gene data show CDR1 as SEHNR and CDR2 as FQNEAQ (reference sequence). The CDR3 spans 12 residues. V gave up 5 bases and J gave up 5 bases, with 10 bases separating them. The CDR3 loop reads CASSRPRNEQYF. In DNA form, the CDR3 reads TGTGCCAGCAGCCGCCCTAGGAACGAGCAGTACTTC.

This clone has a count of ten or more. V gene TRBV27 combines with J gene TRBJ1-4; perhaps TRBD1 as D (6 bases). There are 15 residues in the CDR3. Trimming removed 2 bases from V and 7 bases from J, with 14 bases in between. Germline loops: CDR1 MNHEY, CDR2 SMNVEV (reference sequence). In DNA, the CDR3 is TGTGCCAGCAGTTTACGGGGGGGGCTGATTGAAAAACTGTTTTTT. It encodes CASSLRGGLIEKLFF.

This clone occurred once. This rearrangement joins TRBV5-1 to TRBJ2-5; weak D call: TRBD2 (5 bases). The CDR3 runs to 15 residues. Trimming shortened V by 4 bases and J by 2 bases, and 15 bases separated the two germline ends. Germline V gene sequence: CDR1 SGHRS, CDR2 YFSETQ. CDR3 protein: CASSTSSTRQETQYF. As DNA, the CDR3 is TGCGCCAGCAGCACCTCTAGCACGCGTCAAGAGACCCAGTACTTC.

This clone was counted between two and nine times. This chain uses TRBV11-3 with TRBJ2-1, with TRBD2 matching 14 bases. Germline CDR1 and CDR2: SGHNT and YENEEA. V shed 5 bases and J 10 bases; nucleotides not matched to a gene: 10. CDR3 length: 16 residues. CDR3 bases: TGTGCCAGCAGCGGGCCGCCGGGACTAGCGGGAGTAGAGCAGTTCTTC. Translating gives CASSGPPGLAGVEQFF.

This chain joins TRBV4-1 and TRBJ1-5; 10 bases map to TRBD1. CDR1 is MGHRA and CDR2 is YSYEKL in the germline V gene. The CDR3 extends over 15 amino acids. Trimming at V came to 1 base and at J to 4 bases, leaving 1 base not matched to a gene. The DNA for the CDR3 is TGCGCCAGCAGCCAAGTGGACAGGGGGAATCAGCCCCAGCATTTT. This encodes CASSQVDRGNQPQHF.

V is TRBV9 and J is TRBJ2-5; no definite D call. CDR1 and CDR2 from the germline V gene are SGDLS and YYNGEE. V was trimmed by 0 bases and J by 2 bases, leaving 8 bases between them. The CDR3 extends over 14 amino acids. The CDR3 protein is CASSVAAVQETQYF. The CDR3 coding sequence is TGTGCCAGCAGCGTAGCGGCGGTACAAGAGACCCAGTACTTC.

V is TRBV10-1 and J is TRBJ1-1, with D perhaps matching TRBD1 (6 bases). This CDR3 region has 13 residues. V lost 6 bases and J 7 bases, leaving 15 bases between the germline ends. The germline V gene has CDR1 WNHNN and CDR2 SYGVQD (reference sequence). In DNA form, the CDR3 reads TGCGCCAGCAGCGAAAACAAACAGGGTGAAGCTTTCTTT. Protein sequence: CASSENKQGEAFF.

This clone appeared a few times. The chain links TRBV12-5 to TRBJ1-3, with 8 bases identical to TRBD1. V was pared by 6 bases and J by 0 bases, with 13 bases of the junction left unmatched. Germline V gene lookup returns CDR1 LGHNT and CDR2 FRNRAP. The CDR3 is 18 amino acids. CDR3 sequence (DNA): TGTGCTAGTGGCCGTTTCAGGACAGGGCTCCTCTCTGGAAACACCATATATTTT. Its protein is CASGRFRTGLLSGNTIYF.

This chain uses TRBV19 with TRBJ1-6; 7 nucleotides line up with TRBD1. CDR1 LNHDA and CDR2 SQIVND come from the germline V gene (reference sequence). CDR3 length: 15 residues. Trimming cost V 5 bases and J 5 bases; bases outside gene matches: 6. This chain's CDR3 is CASSGWGTDNSPLHF. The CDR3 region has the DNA TGTGCCAGTAGTGGATGGGGGACAGATAATTCACCCCTCCACTTT.

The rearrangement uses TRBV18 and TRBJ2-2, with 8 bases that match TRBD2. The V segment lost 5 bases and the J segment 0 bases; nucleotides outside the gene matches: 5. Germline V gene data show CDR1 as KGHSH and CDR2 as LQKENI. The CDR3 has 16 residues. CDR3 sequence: CASSSGLASNTGELFF. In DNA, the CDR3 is TGTGCCAGCTCATCCGGACTAGCCTCGAACACCGGGGAGCTGTTTTTT.

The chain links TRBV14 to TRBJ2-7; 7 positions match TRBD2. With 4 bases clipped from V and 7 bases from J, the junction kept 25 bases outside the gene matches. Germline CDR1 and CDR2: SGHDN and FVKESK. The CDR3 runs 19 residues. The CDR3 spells CASSLPPGKSGKLEEEQYF. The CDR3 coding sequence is TGTGCCAGCAGCCTTCCCCCCGGGAAGAGCGGGAAACTAGAGGAGGAGCAGTACTTC.

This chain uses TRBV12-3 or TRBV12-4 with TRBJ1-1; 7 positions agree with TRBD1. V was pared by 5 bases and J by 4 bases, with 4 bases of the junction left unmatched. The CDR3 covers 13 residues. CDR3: CASSPYRGTEAFF. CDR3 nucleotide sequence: TGTGCCAGCAGTCCATACAGGGGCACTGAAGCTTTCTTT.

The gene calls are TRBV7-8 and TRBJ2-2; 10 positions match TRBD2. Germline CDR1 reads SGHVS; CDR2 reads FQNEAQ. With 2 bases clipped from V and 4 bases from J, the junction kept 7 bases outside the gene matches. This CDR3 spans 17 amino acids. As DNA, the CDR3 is TGTGCCAGCAGCTTACGTCAAGCGGGAGGGGCCACCGGGGAGCTGTTTTTT. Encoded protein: CASSLRQAGGATGELFF.

This chain's CDR3 is CASSLEGGQGYGYTF. DNA of the CDR3: TGCGCCAGCAGCTTGGAGGGCGGTCAGGGATATGGCTACACCTTC. The chain combines TRBV5-1 with TRBJ1-2, with D maybe TRBD1 (5 bases). The V gene lost 0 bases and the J gene lost 5 bases, with 14 bases spanning the gap. This CDR3 region has 15 residues. CDR1 is SGHRS and CDR2 is YFSETQ in the germline V gene. The whole variable domain, remainder taken from reference TRBV5-1 and TRBJ1-2, is KAGVTQTPRYLIKTRGQQVTLSCSPISGHRSVSWYQQTPGQGLQFLFEYFSETQRNKGNFPGRFSGRQFSNSRSEMNVSTLELGDSALYLCASSLEGGQGYGYTFGSGTRLTVV.

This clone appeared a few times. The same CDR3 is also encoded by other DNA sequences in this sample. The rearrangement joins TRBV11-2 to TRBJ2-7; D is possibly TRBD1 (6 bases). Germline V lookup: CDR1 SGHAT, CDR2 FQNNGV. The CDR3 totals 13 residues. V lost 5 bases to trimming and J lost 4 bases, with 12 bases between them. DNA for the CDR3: TGTGCCAGCAGCGTTGGACAGACTTACGAGCAGTACTTC. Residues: CASSVGQTYEQYF.

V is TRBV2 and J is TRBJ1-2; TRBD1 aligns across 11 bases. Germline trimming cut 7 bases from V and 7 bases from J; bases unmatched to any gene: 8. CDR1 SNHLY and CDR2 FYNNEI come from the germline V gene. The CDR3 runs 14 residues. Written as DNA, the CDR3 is TGTGCCAGCACCCAATCCGGGACAGGGGGTGGCTACACCTTC. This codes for CASTQSGTGGGYTF.

The CDR3 sequence: CATSDNDRSNTGELFF. The CDR3 DNA reads TGTGCCACCAGTGATAACGACAGATCGAACACCGGGGAGCTGTTTTTT. J is TRBJ2-2 and V is TRBV24-1; D is perhaps TRBD1 (5 bases). CDR3 length equals 16 residues. Germline V lookup: CDR1 KGHDR, CDR2 SFDVKD. The V and J ends lost 3 bases and 0 bases respectively, with 10 bases between them.